A single sample gave rise to the 28 T cell receptor beta chains below, sequenced in a study of blood T cell repertoires in COVID-19 (dated by TCRdb to 2018 to 2020). Libraries were built with the immunoSEQ multiplex PCR assay. TCRdb's version of the immuneACCESS table is confined to in-frame rearrangements and falls short of the full clone set. An unresolved V gene accounts for under half of the shortfall where checked; the remainder is of unknown origin. In all, the sample holds over 25,000 clones, and about 85% of those were seen once. The top ten clones comprise about 25% of the sample. Sequences were obtained from peripheral blood. Source of these receptors: a human donor in a cohort sampled during active COVID-19.

This clone was recorded a few times. The chain links TRBV29-1 to TRBJ1-1, with D perhaps TRBD1 (5 bases). The germline V gene encodes CDR1 SQVTM and CDR2 ANQGSEA. V lost 0 bases to trimming and J lost 0 bases, with 11 bases between them. This CDR3 has 15 amino acids. This chain's CDR3 is CSVEDLPGVNTEAFF. The CDR3 nucleotides read TGCAGCGTTGAAGATCTCCCGGGGGTGAACACTGAAGCTTTCTTT. Looking up the rest from reference TRBV29-1 and TRBJ1-1 gives the full variable domain: SAVISQKPSRDICQRGTSLTIQCQVDSQVTMMFWYRQQPGQSLTLIATANQGSEATYESGFVIDKFPISRPNLTFSTLTVSNMSPEDSSIYLCSVEDLPGVNTEAFFGQGTRLTVV.

The rearrangement joins TRBV29-1 to TRBJ1-3; D gene uncertain. The CDR3 contains 15 residues. V lost 7 bases and J 0 bases, leaving 16 bases between the germline ends. Germline CDR1 and CDR2: SQVTM and ANQGSEA. In DNA form, the CDR3 reads TGCAGCGGGCTCCGAAGCGGCAGCTCTGGAAACACCATATATTTT. Its protein is CSGLRSGSSGNTIYF.

The rearrangement joins TRBV4-3 to TRBJ2-3, with 12 bases fitting TRBD1. The CDR3 runs 16 residues. The V and J ends lost 4 bases and 3 bases, in that order; junction bases with no gene match: 5. Per germline, CDR1 LGHNA and CDR2 YSLEER. CDR3 nucleotide sequence: TGCGCCAGCAGCCTGGGGACAGGGGGCGCGACAGATACGCAGTATTTT. Amino acids: CASSLGTGGATDTQYF.

The chain is built from TRBV3-1 (or the pseudogene TRBV3-2) and TRBJ1-2, with 7 bases aligning to TRBD1. The CDR3 is 15 residues long. CDR1 LGHDT and CDR2 YNNKEL come from the germline V gene (reference sequence). The trim removed 3 bases at V and 4 bases at J, leaving 8 bases unmatched. For the CDR3, the DNA is TGTGCCAGCAGCCATTCGACAGGGCCCACCTATGGCTACACCTTC. This translates into CASSHSTGPTYGYTF.

This chain joins TRBV7-2 and TRBJ2-1; 7 bases fit TRBD1. In germline, CDR1 is SGHTA, CDR2 FQGNSA. The CDR3 consists of 16 residues. With 5 bases clipped from V and 4 bases from J, the junction kept 11 bases outside the gene matches. In DNA form, the CDR3 reads TGTGCCAGCAGCCCACGTACAGGGGCGTATTACAATGAGCAGTTCTTC. It codes for CASSPRTGAYYNEQFF.

This rearrangement joins TRBV6-5 to TRBJ1-6; 7 bases are a match to TRBD1. CDR1 is MNHEY, CDR2 SVGAGI, per germline. Losses at the gene ends were 10 bases for V and 7 bases for J; bases not matched to a gene: 7. This CDR3 has 13 residues. The CDR3 DNA follows: TGTGCCATAACGACAGGGCGGAATTCACCCCTCCACTTT. It specifies CAITTGRNSPLHF.

The chain links TRBV19 to TRBJ2-3; 8 nucleotides agree with TRBD2. V lost 3 bases and J lost 2; bases outside the gene matches: 4. CDR1 is LNHDA and CDR2 is SQIVND in the germline V gene (reference sequence). This CDR3 is 15 amino acids long. CDR3 bases: TGTGCCAGTAGTATCAGCGGGGGAAACACAGATACGCAGTATTTT. This codes for CASSISGGNTDTQYF.

The rearrangement uses TRBV2 and TRBJ2-5; 10 bases are a match to TRBD2. The CDR3 has 16 amino acids. Trimming cost V 6 bases and J 2 bases; bases outside gene matches: 9. The V gene's germline CDR1 is SNHLY and CDR2 FYNNEI. The CDR3 DNA reads TGTGCCAGCAGGAAGCAACTAGCGGGGTCGCAAGAGACCCAGTACTTC. Translation gives CASRKQLAGSQETQYF.

This clone appeared a few times. The chain uses TRBV11-3 and TRBJ1-2; 7 bases line up with TRBD1. Trimming at V came to 5 bases and at J to 6 bases, leaving 9 bases not matched to a gene. There are 14 residues in the CDR3. Germline loops: CDR1 SGHNT, CDR2 YENEEA. CDR3 nucleotide sequence: TGTGCCAGCAGCCCCCGGGACAGAGAGGATGGCTACACCTTC. This sequence encodes CASSPRDREDGYTF.

V usage is TRBV13 and J usage is TRBJ2-7; 12 nucleotides match TRBD1. V trimming: 4 bases; J trimming: 5 bases; junction bases outside the gene matches: 6. This CDR3 has 15 amino acids. Germline V gene sequence: CDR1 PRHDT, CDR2 FYEKMQ (reference sequence). As DNA, the CDR3 is TGTGCCAGCAGCTCAAGGGGACAGGGGGCGCACGAGCAGTACTTC. This codes for CASSSRGQGAHEQYF.

V is TRBV7-9 and J is TRBJ2-1; D not resolved. Germline-derived CDR1 and CDR2 are SEHNR and FQNEAQ (reference sequence). V lost 2 bases and J lost 5, with 7 bases in between. The CDR3 spans 13 residues. The CDR3 nucleotides read TGTGCCAGCAGCTTACCACTGAACAATGAGCAGTTCTTC. The encoded protein is CASSLPLNNEQFF.

The chain recombines TRBV5-6 with TRBJ2-7; TRBD1 agrees at 7 bases. The V gene end was trimmed by 4 bases and the J gene end by 1 base; junction bases not matched to a gene: 8. Per germline, CDR1 SGHDT and CDR2 YYEEEE. This CDR3 is built from 15 residues. This chain's CDR3 is CASSGTGTVSYEQYF. Here the CDR3 DNA reads TGTGCCAGCAGCGGGACGGGGACAGTATCCTACGAGCAGTACTTC.

Notes on this clone: Other DNA variants within this sample encode the same CDR3. This chain joins TRBV12-3 or TRBV12-4 and TRBJ1-2; D perhaps matches TRBD1 (5 bases). The CDR3 sequence is 13 residues long. The germline V and J ends were trimmed by 4 bases and 2 bases, with 8 bases remaining between them. Written as DNA, the CDR3 is TGTGCCAGCAGTTCCCCAGGGAACTATGGCTACACCTTC. Residues: CASSSPGNYGYTF.

This clone was observed once. The J gene is TRBJ1-2, the V gene TRBV4-2; 7 bases line up with TRBD1. Germline CDR1 is LGHNA and CDR2 is YNFKEQ. The CDR3 is 13 residues long. V lost 1 base to trimming and J lost 8 bases; unmatched junction nucleotides: 4. CDR3 loop: CASSQVDRAGYTF. For the CDR3, the DNA is TGTGCCAGCAGCCAAGTTGACAGGGCCGGCTACACCTTC.

The genes are TRBV6-1 and TRBJ1-6; tentatively, D is TRBD1 (5 bases). Germline V gene sequence: CDR1 MNHNS, CDR2 SASEGT. V shed 2 bases and J shed 10 bases, with 18 bases lying between them. This CDR3 is built from 16 residues. The CDR3, as DNA: TGTGCCAGCAGTGAAAATAAGGGGAACCTAGTCTCACCCCTCCACTTT. This translates into CASSENKGNLVSPLHF.

The chain employs TRBV24-1 and TRBJ2-1, with TRBD2 identical over 8 bases. The germline V gene has CDR1 KGHDR and CDR2 SFDVKD. The junction had 14 bases not matched to a gene; V was cut back by 9 bases and J by 5 bases. The CDR3 sequence is 16 residues long. CDR3 sequence (DNA): TGTGCCACCTCCACCCGGGGCGAGCGGGGGCACAATGAGCAGTTCTTC. Amino acid sequence: CATSTRGERGHNEQFF.

The rearrangement links TRBV5-4 to TRBJ2-7; the match to TRBD2 covers 8 bases. V shed 5 bases and J 4 bases; nucleotides not matched to a gene: 8. Germline V lookup: CDR1 SGHNT, CDR2 YYREEE (reference sequence). CDR3 length: 14 amino acids. CDR3 in DNA: TGTGCCAGCAGTACCGGGACTAGTATGTACGAGCAGTACTTC. This translates into CASSTGTSMYEQYF.

The chain links TRBV18 to TRBJ2-2, with TRBD1 as a possible D gene (6 bases). The length of the CDR3 is 16 residues. Trimming removed 0 bases from V and 2 bases from J, with 10 bases in between. Germline V gene sequence: CDR1 KGHSH, CDR2 LQKENI. CDR3 DNA: TGTGCCAGCTCACCACCGGACAGAAGAAACACCGGGGAGCTGTTTTTT. This gives the protein CASSPPDRRNTGELFF.

This clone qualifies as medium-sized. The V call is TRBV5-6, the J call TRBJ2-1; D gene unclear. The V gene's germline CDR1 is SGHDT and CDR2 YYEEEE. This CDR3 region has 13 residues. V lost 0 bases, J lost 11 bases, and 12 bases lay in between. CDR3 bases: TGTGCCAGCAGCTTGGCCGCGATAGCTAAGCAGTTCTTC. Amino acids: CASSLAAIAKQFF.

The CDR3 DNA is TGTGCCAGCAGTCGAGAAGGGGCGCCCACCGGGGAGCTGTTTTTT. It specifies CASSREGAPTGELFF. The chain couples TRBV6-4 to TRBJ2-2; D is perhaps TRBD1 (5 bases). V dropped 5 bases and J dropped 4 bases, with 14 bases sitting between them. This CDR3 is 15 amino acids long. Germline loops: CDR1 MRHNA, CDR2 SNTAGT.

On this clone itself: Sequence at one end of the junction differs from germline and may be a read error. The gene calls are TRBV10-3 and TRBJ1-5; D is possibly TRBD1 (5 bases). This CDR3 has 15 residues. Germline CDR1 reads ENHRY; CDR2 reads SYGVKD. The CDR3 spells CAISAGPASDQPQHF. The CDR3 coding sequence is TGTGCCATCAGCGCGGGGCCGGCTAGCGATCAGCCCCAGCATTTT.

V gene TRBV29-1 combines with J gene TRBJ1-1, with 8 bases fitting TRBD1. This CDR3 region has 14 residues. V gave up 3 bases and J gave up 0 bases; unmatched junction bases: 3. Per the germline V gene, CDR1 is SQVTM and CDR2 is ANQGSEA. CDR3 loop: CSVDRGPLNTEAFF. The CDR3 DNA reads TGCAGCGTTGACAGGGGGCCGCTGAACACTGAAGCTTTCTTT.

The chain recombines TRBV5-1 with TRBJ2-2; D perhaps matches TRBD2 (5 bases). From germline, CDR1 is SGHRS and CDR2 YFSETQ. The CDR3 sequence is 17 residues long. Trimming removed 5 bases at V and 0 bases at J, with 17 bases between. The CDR3 sequence is CASSWGHRDPNTGELFF. The CDR3 DNA follows: TGCGCCAGCAGTTGGGGTCACCGGGATCCGAACACCGGGGAGCTGTTTTTT.

The chain recombines TRBV5-8 with TRBJ1-4; 7 bases align to TRBD1. The CDR3 totals 14 residues. With V trimmed by 4 bases and J by 8 bases, 8 bases remained unmatched. Germline-derived CDR1 and CDR2 are SGHTS and YDEGEE. CDR3 DNA: TGTGCCAGCAGCCGGACAGGCTGGGTGGAAAAACTGTTTTTT. Translating it yields CASSRTGWVEKLFF. The full variable domain, with the rest looked up from reference TRBV5-8 and TRBJ1-4, is EAGVTQSPTHLIKTRGQQATLRCSPISGHTSVYWYQQALGLGLQFLLWYDEGEERNRGNFPPRFSGRQFPNYSSELNVNALELEDSALYLCASSRTGWVEKLFFGSGTQLSVL.

The J gene is TRBJ2-3, the V gene TRBV7-2, with 9 positions matching TRBD2. This CDR3 is built from 17 residues. Germline values: CDR1 SGHTA, CDR2 FQGNSA. V dropped 5 bases and J dropped 2; count of bases not matched to a gene: 11. The CDR3: CASSPRGGGAPTDTQYF. CDR3 DNA: TGTGCCAGCAGCCCGAGGGGCGGGGGGGCACCCACAGATACGCAGTATTTT.

In regard to this clone: A junction end diverges from the germline sequence, so it may reflect a read error. The rearrangement links TRBV11-2 to TRBJ2-7; the D is unclear. CDR1 SGHAT and CDR2 FQNNGV come from the germline V gene. The CDR3 length is 12 residues. The DNA for the CDR3 is TGTGCCAGCAGCTTAGGGAGCTACGGGCAGTACTTC. Protein product: CASSLGSYGQYF.

This rearrangement joins TRBV5-6 to TRBJ2-7; TRBD2 is a possible D gene (5 bases). Germline CDR1 SGHDT, CDR2 YYEEEE. The CDR3 length is 13 residues. Trimming pared 3 bases from V and 5 bases from J, leaving 12 bases between. The CDR3 spells CASSWTLFNEQYF. As DNA, the CDR3 is TGTGCCAGCAGCTGGACTCTTTTCAACGAGCAGTACTTC.

The table lists this clone with a few counts. The CDR3 is CASSQDGGGAGTDTQYF. The CDR3 coding sequence is TGTGCCAGCAGCCAAGATGGCGGGGGGGCAGGCACAGATACGCAGTATTTT. The chain is built from TRBV4-2 and TRBJ2-3; 9 nucleotides line up with TRBD2. Germline CDR1 is LGHNA and CDR2 is YNFKEQ. The V segment lost 0 bases and the J segment 1 base; nucleotides outside the gene matches: 5. The CDR3 is 17 residues long.